Following are 8 T cell receptor beta chains from one sample sequenced in a study of blood T cell repertoires in COVID-19. Clones were read by immunoSEQ multiplex PCR, and TCRdb kept only the in-frame ones, dropping some. The sample holds roughly 300,000 clones; about four fifths are singletons and the top ten take almost 1.5%. The sequenced sample was peripheral blood. All receptors come from a human donor with COVID-19, enrolled during active disease. The donor label of this sample is uncertain.

The chain combines TRBV28 with TRBJ2-1; 9 bases agree with TRBD2. The V gene end was trimmed by 3 bases and the J gene end by 5 bases; junction bases not matched to a gene: 5. CDR3 length: 15 residues. The germline V gene encodes CDR1 MDHEN and CDR2 SYDVKM. The CDR3 DNA reads as TGTGCCAGCAGTTTCGGGGCGGGAGGGGACAATGAGCAGTTCTTC. This translates into CASSFGAGGDNEQFF. Supplemented by reference TRBV28 and TRBJ2-1, the full variable domain reads DVKVTQSSRYLVKRTGEKVFLECVQDMDHENMFWYRQDPGLGLRLIYFSYDVKMKEKGDIPEGYSVSREKKERFSLILESASTNQTSMYLCASSFGAGGDNEQFFGPGTRLTVL.

This chain links TRBV18 with TRBJ2-2, with 9 bases fitting TRBD1. Germline V gene lookup returns CDR1 KGHSH and CDR2 LQKENI. The CDR3 spans 16 residues. V trimming: 3 bases; J trimming: 4 bases; junction bases outside the gene matches: 6. As DNA, the CDR3 is TGTGCCAGCTCACCTCTTGGGACAGGGAGCACCGGGGAGCTGTTTTTT. Its translation: CASSPLGTGSTGELFF. The full variable domain, with the rest looked up from reference TRBV18 and TRBJ2-2, is NAGVMQNPRHLVRRRGQEARLRCSPMKGHSHVYWYRQLPEEGLKFMVYLQKENIIDESGMPKERFSAEFPKEGPSILRIQQVVRGDSAAYFCASSPLGTGSTGELFFGEGSRLTVL.

This chain joins TRBV3-1 (or the pseudogene TRBV3-2) and TRBJ1-1; 7 positions match TRBD1. The CDR3 extends over 14 amino acids. V lost 6 bases, J lost 1 base, and 5 bases stayed unmatched. CDR1 is LGHDT and CDR2 is YNNKEL in the germline V gene (reference sequence). CDR3 DNA sequence: TGTGCCAGCAGACGACAGGGAGGGAACACTGAAGCTTTCTTT. Translated: CASRRQGGNTEAFF.

The chain links TRBV5-1 to TRBJ2-1; D remains ambiguous. The V gene lost 0 bases and the J gene lost 4 bases, with 17 bases spanning the gap. The CDR3 extends over 17 amino acids. Germline CDR1 is SGHRS and CDR2 is YFSETQ. The CDR3 loop is CASSLARQQNLYNEQFF. Here the CDR3 DNA reads TGCGCCAGCAGCTTGGCTCGACAACAGAACCTTTACAATGAGCAGTTCTTC. Full variable domain (rest looked up from reference TRBV5-1 and TRBJ2-1): KAGVTQTPRYLIKTRGQQVTLSCSPISGHRSVSWYQQTPGQGLQFLFEYFSETQRNKGNFPGRFSGRQFSNSRSEMNVSTLELGDSALYLCASSLARQQNLYNEQFFGPGTRLTVL.

This rearrangement joins TRBV19 to TRBJ2-1; 7 bases are a match to TRBD2. Germline V lookup: CDR1 LNHDA, CDR2 SQIVND (reference sequence). This CDR3 has 15 residues. Trimming at V came to 7 bases and at J to 10 bases, leaving 16 bases not matched to a gene. In nucleotides, the CDR3 is TGTGCCAGTACCCCCCGGGACTTTCGAGCGGGGGAGCAGTTCTTC. This codes for CASTPRDFRAGEQFF.

V gene TRBV11-3 combines with J gene TRBJ2-3, with 7 bases identical to TRBD2. Germline V gene lookup returns CDR1 SGHNT and CDR2 YENEEA. V shed 5 bases and J 3 bases; nucleotides not matched to a gene: 8. The CDR3 loop spans 15 amino acids. CDR3 amino acids: CASSGRSGDTDTQYF. As DNA, the CDR3 is TGTGCCAGCAGCGGACGAAGCGGGGATACAGATACGCAGTATTTT.

The gene calls are TRBV28 and TRBJ2-3; D perhaps matches TRBD1 (5 bases). V lost 6 bases to trimming and J lost 0 bases, with 13 bases between them. The CDR3 loop spans 15 amino acids. CDR1 is MDHEN and CDR2 is SYDVKM in the germline V gene. CDR3 bases: TGTGCCAGCAGCGATCCAGGGTTTAGCACAGATACGCAGTATTTT. Encoded protein: CASSDPGFSTDTQYF.

The rearrangement links TRBV19 to TRBJ2-3; 8 bases map to TRBD2. In germline, CDR1 is LNHDA, CDR2 SQIVND (reference sequence). The CDR3 spans 15 residues. J lost 2 bases, V lost 6 bases, and 7 bases had no gene match. DNA for the CDR3: TGTGCCAGTAGGCCCGGACTAGCAAACACAGATACGCAGTATTTT. Translating it yields CASRPGLANTDTQYF.